The 25 T cell receptor beta chains reported below all come from one sample, sequenced in a study of shared clonotypes between healthy human individuals. Some clones are missing from TCRdb's copy, which holds only in-frame ones; the method was immunoSEQ multiplex PCR. The sample lists 2,500,000 or so clones, around 90% occurring once. The sequenced sample was naive CD4+ T cells sorted from blood. The subset is: CD45RA+ positively selected. The receptors originated from a man aged 18 to 30 in good health.

The gene calls are TRBV6-1 and TRBJ1-1; D remains unclear. Trimming stripped 4 bases from V and 6 bases from J, with 9 bases between. The germline V gene has CDR1 MNHNS and CDR2 SASEGT. This CDR3 has 12 residues. The CDR3, as DNA: TGTGCCAGCAGTGTAAAGGGTTCTGAAGCTTTCTTT. This translates into CASSVKGSEAFF.

The CDR3 bases are TGCGCCAGCAGCCCTATTTCGACAGGCCGCTCTGGAAACACCATATATTTT. Protein sequence: CASSPISTGRSGNTIYF. This rearrangement joins TRBV4-3 to TRBJ1-3; D is possibly TRBD1 (6 bases). This CDR3 comprises 17 residues. The V end lost 4 bases, the J end lost 0 bases, and 16 bases lay between the germline ends. The germline V gene encodes CDR1 LGHNA and CDR2 YSLEER.

This clone has only one observation. The chain is built from TRBV6-1 and TRBJ2-1; TRBD1 matches at 8 bases. CDR3 length: 20 residues. Unmatched junction bases numbered 22, after V lost 3 bases and J lost 6 bases. Germline CDR1 reads MNHNS; CDR2 reads SASEGT. The CDR3 spells CASSEVWQGARLSPTNEQFF. The CDR3 DNA reads as TGTGCCAGCAGTGAGGTTTGGCAGGGGGCTCGACTTTCTCCCACCAATGAGCAGTTCTTC.

With regard to this clone: Other DNA sequences in this sample translate to the same CDR3. J is TRBJ1-1 and V is TRBV25-1; D is undetermined. Trimming pared 1 base from V and 4 bases from J, leaving 7 bases between. This CDR3 comprises 13 residues. Germline CDR1 is MGHDK and CDR2 is SYGVNS. CDR3 in DNA: TGTGCCAGCAGTGAATCGGGAGGCACTGAAGCTTTCTTT. Its protein product is CASSESGGTEAFF.

V usage is TRBV10-3 and J usage is TRBJ2-1; D is perhaps TRBD1 (5 bases). Deletions cut 6 bases from V and 7 bases from J, with 7 bases between. The CDR3 loop spans 11 amino acids. CDR1 is ENHRY, CDR2 SYGVKD, per germline. DNA for the CDR3: TGTGCCATCAGGAAGGGGAATGAGCAGTTCTTC. Amino acid sequence: CAIRKGNEQFF.

V usage is TRBV11-2 and J usage is TRBJ2-3; TRBD2 aligns across 12 bases. Per the germline V gene, CDR1 is SGHAT and CDR2 is FQNNGV. The V and J ends lost 6 bases and 3 bases, in that order; junction bases with no gene match: 7. This CDR3 contains 16 residues. CDR3 sequence (DNA): TGTGCCAGCAGTCTGGGACTAGCGGGCCTGACAGATACGCAGTATTTT. Protein sequence: CASSLGLAGLTDTQYF.

The chain employs TRBV19 and TRBJ1-6; 9 bases are shared with TRBD1. This CDR3 contains 18 residues. In germline, CDR1 is LNHDA, CDR2 SQIVND (reference sequence). V shed 2 bases and J 7 bases; nucleotides not matched to a gene: 12. The CDR3 here is CASSIFGPGQGTNSPLHF. The CDR3 DNA reads TGTGCCAGTAGTATATTTGGTCCGGGACAGGGAACGAATTCACCCCTCCACTTT.

J is TRBJ2-2 and V is TRBV5-6; D possibly matches TRBD1 or TRBD2 (6 bases each). CDR1 is SGHDT and CDR2 is YYEEEE in the germline V gene. V dropped 7 bases and J dropped 3 bases, with 16 bases sitting between them. The CDR3 spans 15 residues. CDR3 sequence reads: CASAGGGRYTGELFF. The CDR3 DNA reads as TGTGCCAGCGCTGGTGGGGGGCGTTACACCGGGGAGCTGTTTTTT.

The chain uses TRBV7-9 and TRBJ1-3, with a weak D call TRBD1 (6 bases). This CDR3 region has 14 residues. Per the germline V gene, CDR1 is SEHNR and CDR2 is FQNEAQ (reference sequence). Between the trimmed V and J ends, which lost 5 bases and 7 bases, there was a span of 15 bases. This CDR3 is CASSPLGAENTIYF. CDR3 DNA: TGTGCCAGCAGCCCATTGGGGGCTGAGAACACCATATATTTT.

V usage is TRBV6-1 and J usage is TRBJ2-2; possible D gene TRBD2, 6 bases. The length of the CDR3 is 16 residues. CDR1 is MNHNS and CDR2 is SASEGT in the germline V gene. Deletions cut 4 bases from V and 5 bases from J, with 17 bases between. CDR3 residues: CASSGGPVRGTGELFF. The CDR3 coding sequence is TGTGCCAGCAGTGGAGGGCCCGTTCGGGGGACCGGGGAGCTGTTTTTT.

This chain joins TRBV10-1 and TRBJ2-4, with D possibly being TRBD1 (6 bases). Looked up from germline, CDR1 is WNHNN and CDR2 is SYGVQD (reference sequence). V was pared by 4 bases and J by 6 bases, with 16 bases between. This CDR3 has 15 residues. DNA for the CDR3: TGCGCCAGCAGTGCCCTACAGGGTCGGGGAAACATTCAGTACTTC. It encodes CASSALQGRGNIQYF.

This clone was found a few times. V gene TRBV6-5 combines with J gene TRBJ1-1; possibly TRBD1 for D (5 bases). From germline, CDR1 is MNHEY and CDR2 SVGAGI. The CDR3 totals 15 residues. The ends were cut back, 2 bases at V and 1 base at J, with 11 bases in the middle. CDR3 nucleotide sequence: TGTGCCAGCAGTTACACAGGAACAGCGAACACTGAAGCTTTCTTT. This gives the protein CASSYTGTANTEAFF.

DNA of the CDR3: TGTGCCAGCAGAGTTGACAGGGGTCCCTACGAGCAGTACTTC. As protein: CASRVDRGPYEQYF. The chain couples TRBV5-4 to TRBJ2-7; 8 bases agree with TRBD1. The CDR3 sequence is 14 residues long. Germline V gene lookup returns CDR1 SGHNT and CDR2 YYREEE (reference sequence). The ends lost 5 bases at V and 2 bases at J; junction bases unmatched: 6. The full variable domain, in which reference TRBV5-4 and TRBJ2-7 provide the parts outside the CDR3, is ETGVTQSPTHLIKTRGQQVTLRCSSQSGHNTVSWYQQALGQGPQFIFQYYREEENGRGNFPPRFSGLQFPNYSSELNVNALELDDSALYLCASRVDRGPYEQYFGPGTRLTVT.

DNA of the CDR3: TGTGCCAGTAGTACTGGGACAGTCAATAATTCACCCCTCCACTTT. Translating gives CASSTGTVNNSPLHF. The genes are TRBV19 and TRBJ1-6; 7 bases map to TRBD1. The CDR3 totals 15 residues. Germline V CDR1 and CDR2: LNHDA, SQIVND (reference sequence). The trim removed 4 bases at V and 5 bases at J, leaving 5 bases unmatched.

This chain links TRBV5-4 with TRBJ1-2; D gene unclear. Trimming cost V 6 bases and J 2 bases, with 11 bases left between them. The germline gives CDR1 SGHNT, CDR2 YYREEE (reference sequence). This CDR3 has 13 residues. The DNA for the CDR3 is TGTGCCAGCACCCTCCCCCCAAACTATGGCTACACCTTC. This sequence encodes CASTLPPNYGYTF.

The V call is TRBV5-1, the J call TRBJ2-7; TRBD2 matches at 12 bases. CDR1 is SGHRS and CDR2 is YFSETQ in the germline V gene. Trimming at V came to 8 bases and at J to 2 bases, leaving 20 bases not matched to a gene. This CDR3 has 19 amino acids. CDR3 region: CASYPKRASGREAPYEQYF. The DNA for the CDR3 is TGCGCCAGTTACCCCAAGCGGGCTAGCGGGAGGGAAGCCCCCTACGAGCAGTACTTC. The full variable domain, its missing parts supplied by reference TRBV5-1 and TRBJ2-7, is KAGVTQTPRYLIKTRGQQVTLSCSPISGHRSVSWYQQTPGQGLQFLFEYFSETQRNKGNFPGRFSGRQFSNSRSEMNVSTLELGDSALYLCASYPKRASGREAPYEQYFGPGTRLTVT.

The rearrangement uses TRBV14 and TRBJ1-2; 8 bases line up with TRBD1. This CDR3 has 15 residues. CDR1 is SGHDN and CDR2 is FVKESK in the germline V gene. The junction had 6 bases not matched to a gene; V was cut back by 2 bases and J by 4 bases. CDR3 loop: CASSQTQTGVYGYTF. The CDR3 nucleotides are TGTGCCAGCAGCCAAACCCAGACAGGGGTCTATGGCTACACCTTC.

About this clone itself: At the DNA level, this CDR3 is encoded by other sequences in the same sample as well. The CDR3 here is CASSPGTGNSPLHF. The CDR3 DNA is TGCGCCAGCAGCCCGGGGACAGGGAATTCACCCCTCCACTTT. This chain joins TRBV5-1 and TRBJ1-6, with 9 nucleotides matching TRBD1. CDR3 length: 14 amino acids. Looked up from germline, CDR1 is SGHRS and CDR2 is YFSETQ. V was clipped by 4 bases and J by 7 bases; unmatched bases: 3.

The chain is built from TRBV11-2 and TRBJ2-6; 9 bases agree with TRBD1. The CDR3 is 16 residues long. V trimming: 3 bases; J trimming: 7 bases; junction bases outside the gene matches: 7. Germline CDR1 SGHAT, CDR2 FQNNGV. CDR3 sequence reads: CASSFTGTGQANVLTF. In DNA, the CDR3 is TGTGCCAGCAGCTTTACCGGGACAGGGCAAGCCAACGTCCTGACTTTC.

The chain recombines TRBV10-1 with TRBJ2-7, with TRBD2 as a possible D gene (6 bases). The germline gives CDR1 WNHNN, CDR2 SYGVQD (reference sequence). Trimming cost V 2 bases and J 5 bases, with 13 bases left between them. The CDR3 extends over 14 amino acids. The DNA for the CDR3 is TGCGCCAGCAGTGAGGGGCTAGCGAGGGACGAGCAGTACTTC. It codes for CASSEGLARDEQYF.

V gene TRBV5-1 combines with J gene TRBJ1-1; D is unresolved. The CDR3 spans 14 residues. V dropped 2 bases and J dropped 0 bases, with 8 bases sitting between them. The germline V gene has CDR1 SGHRS and CDR2 YFSETQ. DNA of the CDR3: TGCGCCAGCAGCTTTACAGCCATGAACACTGAAGCTTTCTTT. Translation gives CASSFTAMNTEAFF.

This clone appeared once. The chain combines TRBV6-6 with TRBJ2-3; either TRBD1 or TRBD2 may fit D (5 bases each). Trimming removed 6 bases at V and 7 bases at J, with 17 bases between. This CDR3 region has 14 residues. Germline CDR1 MNHNY, CDR2 SVGAGI (reference sequence). CDR3: CASSGTWGMNTQYF. CDR3 DNA: TGTGCCAGCAGCGGGACCTGGGGTATGAATACGCAGTATTTT.

The V and J genes are TRBV7-2 and TRBJ2-2, with D perhaps TRBD1 or TRBD2 (6 bases each). Trimming pared 1 base from V and 4 bases from J, leaving 13 bases between. The CDR3 sequence is 16 residues long. CDR1 is SGHTA and CDR2 is FQGNSA in the germline V gene. In nucleotides, the CDR3 is TGTGCCAGCAGCTTAGGGGGGGCCTCGGGCACCGGGGAGCTGTTTTTT. It yields the protein CASSLGGASGTGELFF.

The V and J genes are TRBV11-2 and TRBJ1-1; 7 nucleotides align to TRBD1. This CDR3 region has 13 residues. V lost 3 bases and J lost 8; bases outside the gene matches: 6. CDR1 is SGHAT, CDR2 FQNNGV, per germline. CDR3 coding DNA: TGTGCCAGCAGCTTGCCGCAGGACAGGGAAGCTTTCTTT. Residues: CASSLPQDREAFF.

This clone has a single count. The rearrangement uses TRBV2 and TRBJ2-3; 8 bases match TRBD2. Germline values: CDR1 SNHLY, CDR2 FYNNEI. The trim removed 2 bases at V and 8 bases at J, leaving 9 bases unmatched. The CDR3 is 15 residues long. The CDR3 sequence is CASSELIAGMSTQYF. For the CDR3, the DNA is TGTGCCAGCAGTGAATTGATAGCGGGGATGAGTACGCAGTATTTT.